These 3 T cell receptor beta chains were sequenced from one sample in a study of cytomegalovirus exposure and HLA in healthy donors. 60 Vbeta and 13 Jbeta primers were used in PCR. The repertoire was sequenced with immunoSEQ multiplex PCR; TCRdb's copy has only in-frame clones and lacks some. The sample contains under 150,000 clones, 76% of which appear only once. The sample consisted of PBMCs. These receptors were obtained from a female donor in good health and CMV-seropositive.

The J gene is TRBJ1-4, the V gene TRBV4-1; 7 nucleotides line up with TRBD1. The V segment lost 4 bases and the J segment 5 bases; nucleotides outside the gene matches: 10. The CDR3 runs 16 residues. Germline V gene lookup returns CDR1 MGHRA and CDR2 YSYEKL. In DNA, the CDR3 is TGCGCCAGCAGCCGAAAACCGGGACAGACAAATGAAAAACTGTTTTTT. Encoded protein: CASSRKPGQTNEKLFF.

J is TRBJ1-5 and V is TRBV28; D gene uncertain. Germline V gene data show CDR1 as MDHEN and CDR2 as SYDVKM. V was shortened by 2 bases and J by 3 bases, with 17 bases between the two germline ends. This CDR3 region has 17 residues. DNA of the CDR3: TGTGCCAGCAGTTTAAATCTCGGGGTCTCCATCAATCAGCCCCAGCATTTT. It specifies CASSLNLGVSINQPQHF.

CDR3 bases: TGTGCCAGCAGCTTCCAGGGGGCGGATGGCTACACCTTC. It translates to CASSFQGADGYTF. This chain uses TRBV5-4 with TRBJ1-2; the match to TRBD1 covers 8 bases. J lost 6 bases, V lost 2 bases, and 3 bases had no gene match. Germline V lookup: CDR1 SGHNT, CDR2 YYREEE (reference sequence). The CDR3 sequence is 13 residues long.